These 26 T cell receptor beta chains originate from one sample sequenced in a study of response to subunit inactivated influenza vaccine. TCRdb ran MiXCR on the RT-PCR reads and lists one entry per CDR3 protein. Altogether more than 450,000 distinct CDR3 sequences are present, about 7.6% being singletons, with the ten largest covering over 10%. The sequences come from PBMCs from blood, collected around 25 months after vaccination. All receptors derive from a man aged 45 to 75 who received an inactivated influenza vaccine.

Turning to this clonotype: One junction end does not reproduce the germline sequence, and a read error may be involved. The chain combines TRBV29-1 with TRBJ1-1; maybe TRBD1 (5 bases). The germline CDR1 and CDR2 sequences are SQVTM and ANQGSEA. CDR3 length: 11 residues. The CDR3 sequence is CGVLRGAEAFF. DNA of the CDR3: TGCGGCGTCCTCCGAGGGGCTGAAGCTTTCTTT.

This clonotype was found a few times. J is TRBJ2-1 and V is TRBV20-1; possible D gene TRBD2, 5 bases. The CDR3 length is 14 residues. V was shortened by 6 bases and J by 4 bases, with 16 bases between the two germline ends. Germline V lookup: CDR1 DFQATT, CDR2 SNEGSKA (reference sequence). DNA for the CDR3: TGCAGTGCAAAGACACCATCGGGGTACAATGAGCAGTTCTTC. As protein: CSAKTPSGYNEQFF.

This clonotype was seen a handful of times. This chain uses TRBV4-3 with TRBJ2-2; D unresolved. Germline V gene sequence: CDR1 LGHNA, CDR2 YSLEER. The CDR3 has 14 residues. Trimming pared 1 base from V and 3 bases from J, leaving 6 bases between. CDR3 protein: CASSQVPHTGELFF. The CDR3 DNA reads as TGCGCCAGCAGCCAAGTCCCACACACCGGGGAGCTGTTTTTT.

This clonotype showed up many times. The chain joins TRBV4-2 to TRBJ2-3, with TRBD1 identical over 10 bases. With 0 bases clipped from V and 2 bases from J, the junction kept 5 bases outside the gene matches. The CDR3 is 17 amino acids. Germline lookup yields CDR1 LGHNA and CDR2 YNFKEQ. CDR3 region: CASSQEVGTGATDTQYF. The CDR3 bases are TGTGCCAGCAGCCAAGAGGTCGGGACAGGGGCCACAGATACGCAGTATTTT.

The chain uses TRBV30 and TRBJ1-2; D call uncertain. Germline lookup yields CDR1 GTSNPN and CDR2 SVGIG (reference sequence). V shed 1 base and J shed 4 bases, with 19 bases lying between them. This CDR3 has 16 amino acids. DNA for the CDR3: TGTGCCTGGAGTGGCCCGTTAAGTCGGAGGCGCTATGGCTACACCTTC. As protein: CAWSGPLSRRRYGYTF.

This clonotype has a handful of counts. V gene TRBV11-2 combines with J gene TRBJ2-1, with TRBD2 as a possible D gene (6 bases). The V and J ends lost 0 bases and 1 base respectively, with 10 bases between them. The CDR3 totals 16 residues. The V gene's germline CDR1 is SGHAT and CDR2 FQNNGV. The DNA of the CDR3 is TGTGCCAGCAGCTTAGAGAGGACTATTTCCTACAATGAGCAGTTCTTC. It specifies CASSLERTISYNEQFF.

The CDR3 coding sequence is TGTGCCAGCAGTTTTAGCGGGGGTGGGGATGAGCAGTTCTTC. Translating it yields CASSFSGGGDEQFF. The chain recombines TRBV12-3 or TRBV12-4 with TRBJ2-1; 9 bases agree with TRBD2. CDR3 length equals 14 residues. Losses at the gene ends were 3 bases for V and 8 bases for J; bases not matched to a gene: 5.

This clonotype was seen more than once but under ten times. V and J are TRBV9 and TRBJ2-1, with 12 bases lining up with TRBD2. The CDR3 consists of 17 residues. The trim removed 4 bases at V and 9 bases at J, leaving 14 bases unmatched. Germline assignment: CDR1 SGDLS and CDR2 YYNGEE. The CDR3 sequence is CASSTLAGGPTSGEQFF. The CDR3 nucleotides read TGTGCCAGCAGCACCCTAGCGGGAGGGCCAACGTCGGGTGAGCAGTTCTTC.

This clonotype has only a few counts. The CDR3 sequence: CASSQRQGNTIYF. In DNA form, the CDR3 reads TGTGCCAGCAGTCAAAGGCAGGGGAACACCATATATTTT. The chain carries TRBV3-1 and TRBJ1-3, with a possible D match to TRBD1 (6 bases). V gave up 6 bases and J gave up 7 bases, with 13 bases separating them. Germline CDR1 LGHDT, CDR2 YNNKEL (reference sequence). The CDR3 runs 13 residues.

This clonotype was picked up one time. Relative to the germline gene, one junction end is altered; a read error may explain this. J is TRBJ2-7 and V is TRBV20-1, with D possibly being TRBD2 (6 bases). The CDR3 runs 11 residues. The V gene's germline CDR1 is DFQATT and CDR2 SNEGSKA (reference sequence). The chain's CDR3 is CSVRLGYEQYF. CDR3 DNA sequence: TGCAGTGTTAGACTAGGCTACGAGCAGTACTTC.

This rearrangement joins TRBV6-5 to TRBJ2-7; no reliable D call. Per the germline V gene, CDR1 is MNHEY and CDR2 is SVGAGI. Trimming shortened V by 2 bases and J by 3 bases, and 8 bases separated the two germline ends. The CDR3 spans 13 residues. CDR3 protein: CASSYLRDYEQYF. CDR3 DNA: TGTGCCAGCAGTTACCTAAGAGACTACGAGCAGTACTTC.

This clonotype was counted between two and nine times. The V call is TRBV20-1, the J call TRBJ2-1; 8 nucleotides agree with TRBD2. Trimming cost V 0 bases and J 14 bases; bases outside gene matches: 6. Germline V gene lookup returns CDR1 DFQATT and CDR2 SNEGSKA (reference sequence). The CDR3 has 12 amino acids. The CDR3, as DNA: TGCAGTGCTAGAGAAGGTAGCGGGATTGAGTTCTTC. Its protein product is CSAREGSGIEFF.

This clonotype appeared many times. The J gene is TRBJ2-3, the V gene TRBV20-1; D is unresolved. Germline loops: CDR1 DFQATT, CDR2 SNEGSKA (reference sequence). Trimming stripped 3 bases from V and 3 bases from J, with 13 bases between. The CDR3 totals 14 residues. The CDR3: CSARGKLLTDTQYF. The CDR3 DNA sequence: TGCAGTGCTAGGGGGAAACTCTTAACAGATACGCAGTATTTT.

This clonotype was observed at least ten times. The CDR3, as DNA: TGCGCCAGCAGCTTGGGCCAAGTACAGGGGAGCAATGAGCAGTTCTTC. This codes for CASSLGQVQGSNEQFF. V usage is TRBV5-1 and J usage is TRBJ2-1, with 7 bases fitting TRBD1. The CDR3 contains 16 residues. Losses at the gene ends were 0 bases for V and 6 bases for J; bases not matched to a gene: 9. The germline V gene has CDR1 SGHRS and CDR2 YFSETQ.

This sequence joins TRBV20-1 and TRBJ2-1; D call uncertain. CDR3 size: 14 residues. V was shortened by 6 bases and J by 3 bases, with 15 bases between the two germline ends. Germline-derived CDR1 and CDR2 are DFQATT and SNEGSKA (reference sequence). The CDR3 region is CSAPSGRNYNEQFF. Written as DNA, the CDR3 is TGCAGTGCCCCGTCCGGGCGAAACTACAATGAGCAGTTCTTC.

There are a few counts of this clonotype. The genes are TRBV20-1 and TRBJ1-6; no reliable D call. The V gene lost 3 bases and the J gene lost 7 bases, with 10 bases spanning the gap. The CDR3 loop spans 13 amino acids. Germline V CDR1 and CDR2: DFQATT, SNEGSKA (reference sequence). The chain's CDR3 is CSARALGNSPLHF. The CDR3 DNA reads TGCAGTGCTAGGGCACTGGGGAATTCACCCCTCCACTTT.

This clonotype was observed many times. The rearrangement joins TRBV5-1 to TRBJ1-6; 10 nucleotides align to TRBD1. The CDR3 spans 15 residues. Germline V lookup: CDR1 SGHRS, CDR2 YFSETQ. V shed 3 bases and J 7 bases; nucleotides not matched to a gene: 4. The CDR3 DNA is TGCGCCAGCAGCTCCGGACAGGGGGGCAATTCACCCCTCCACTTT. Translating it yields CASSSGQGGNSPLHF.

This clonotype was counted a few times. CDR3 in DNA: TGCAGCGCCCAGGGACAGGGCTACGAGCAGTACTTC. Amino acid sequence: CSAQGQGYEQYF. The genes are TRBV29-1 and TRBJ2-7, with 9 bases fitting TRBD1. This CDR3 contains 12 residues. J lost 3 bases, V lost 7 bases, and 4 bases had no gene match. CDR1 SQVTM and CDR2 ANQGSEA come from the germline V gene.

This clonotype was recorded at least ten times. The rearrangement uses TRBV4-3 and TRBJ2-7; D ambiguous. Trimming took 0 bases from V and 2 from J, leaving 23 bases between them. The germline CDR1 and CDR2 sequences are LGHNA and YSLEER. The CDR3 extends over 19 amino acids. The CDR3: CASSQELSRNYAKAYEQYF. The CDR3 DNA follows: TGCGCCAGCAGCCAAGAGCTCAGCAGGAATTACGCAAAAGCCTACGAGCAGTACTTC.

The chain has TRBV27 and TRBJ2-2; TRBD2 matches 9 bases. CDR3 length equals 17 residues. The V and J ends lost 6 bases and 3 bases, in that order; junction bases with no gene match: 11. The germline CDR1 and CDR2 sequences are MNHEY and SMNVEV (reference sequence). CDR3 in DNA: TGTGCCAGCAGCTTTATAGCCGGGACTAGCTACACCGGGGAGCTGTTTTTT. Translation gives CASSFIAGTSYTGELFF.

This clonotype was seen more than once but under ten times. V gene TRBV2 combines with J gene TRBJ1-1; 12 bases are a match to TRBD1. Losses at the gene ends were 6 bases for V and 0 bases for J; bases not matched to a gene: 2. The CDR3 totals 15 residues. CDR1 is SNHLY, CDR2 FYNNEI, per germline. The DNA for the CDR3 is TGTGCCAGCAGGCGGGACAGGGGGCTGAACACTGAAGCTTTCTTT. It translates to CASRRDRGLNTEAFF.

This clonotype was detected only a few times. The CDR3 protein is CASSKTWGETQYF. In DNA, the CDR3 is TGTGCCAGCAGCAAGACTTGGGGAGAGACCCAGTACTTC. This rearrangement joins TRBV5-5 to TRBJ2-5; no firm D call. This CDR3 has 13 residues. Germline CDR1 SGHKS, CDR2 YYEKEE (reference sequence). V was clipped by 4 bases and J by 4 bases, with 11 bases between them. The full variable domain, its missing parts supplied by reference TRBV5-5 and TRBJ2-5, is DAGVTQSPTHLIKTRGQQVTLRCSPISGHKSVSWYQQVLGQGPQFIFQYYEKEERGRGNFPDRFSARQFPNYSSELNVNALLLGDSALYLCASSKTWGETQYFGPGTRLLVL.

V and J are TRBV6-2 or TRBV6-3 and TRBJ1-1; TRBD1 agrees at 8 bases. The V segment lost 1 base and the J segment 9 bases; nucleotides outside the gene matches: 4. The CDR3 length is 13 residues. The V gene's germline CDR1 is MNHEY and CDR2 SVGEGT. The CDR3 nucleotides read TGTGCCAGCAGTTACTTTGGGACAGGACAAGCTTTCTTT. Encoded protein: CASSYFGTGQAFF.

This clonotype was observed many times. J is TRBJ2-3 and V is TRBV12-3 or TRBV12-4; D is perhaps TRBD1 or TRBD2 (5 bases each). The CDR3 has 15 amino acids. V lost 7 bases, J lost 5 bases, and 19 bases lay in between. CDR3 amino acids: CASTPGAWPGDTQYF. CDR3 coding DNA: TGTGCCAGCACTCCCGGGGCGTGGCCTGGAGATACGCAGTATTTT.

The chain employs TRBV6-1 and TRBJ2-1; TRBD1 is a possible D gene (5 bases). The CDR3 consists of 14 residues. Germline V gives CDR1 MNHNS, CDR2 SASEGT. The V gene lost 8 bases and the J gene lost 2 bases, with 13 bases spanning the gap. Written as DNA, the CDR3 is TGTGCCAGCGCCGGTCAGGGAACCTACAATGAGCAGTTCTTC. Its protein product is CASAGQGTYNEQFF.

This chain links TRBV11-3 with TRBJ2-1; TRBD1 matches at 8 bases. Germline values: CDR1 SGHNT, CDR2 YENEEA. This CDR3 has 13 residues. The V and J ends lost 0 bases and 9 bases, in that order; junction bases with no gene match: 1. The CDR3 spells CASSLDTGGEQFF. The DNA of the CDR3 is TGTGCCAGCAGCTTAGACACAGGGGGTGAGCAGTTCTTC.